The T cell receptor (beta chain) under discussion was sequenced for a study of a mutant IDH1 vaccine in newly diagnosed glioma. The wider study: Averaging around 42 years of age, treated patients were about 62% male and 37.5% female. Previous care, which was radiotherapy, temozolomide, or both, most often involved both. Study results and limitations: Variations in leading peripheral T cell clonotypes appeared to have no connection with pseudoprogression. Among patients, roughly 94% showed immune responses induced by the vaccine.

V dropped 6 bases and J dropped 4 bases, with 13 bases sitting between them. In germline, CDR1 is MNHEY, CDR2 SMNVEV (reference sequence). The length of the CDR3 is 14 residues. Time point reported: baseline, week 1 (first vaccination visit). Treatment noted: pre-vaccination baseline after standard-of-care therapy. As regards this clone: Its antigen is as yet unknown.

Sequencing used immunoSEQ multiplex PCR; TCRdb keeps in-frame clones, though not all of them. The table includes about 66,000 clones, 65% to 90% detected once. The source of this sequence is a man aged 25 to 45 with glioma. The rearrangement links TRBV27 to TRBJ1-3; the D is unclear. Source: PBMCs, taken from a glioma patient treated with radiotherapy, temozolomide or both. The CDR3 is CASSPEPGGNTIYF. The CDR3 DNA reads as TGTGCCAGCAGCCCGGAGCCTGGGGGAAACACCATATATTTT.